The rows below give T cell receptor beta chains drawn from one sample of a study of cytomegalovirus exposure and HLA in healthy donors. Profiling relied on immunoSEQ multiplex PCR, and the TCRdb table lists in-frame clones only, not all of them. Of hundreds of thousands of clones in the sample, 80% to 90% were seen once. Material: PBMCs. The receptors come from a woman aged 18-29 years in good health and CMV-seronegative. Both conserved end residues are part of each CDR3. Each record gives: J gene, V gene, clone size, D gene, CDR3 DNA, CDR3 protein. A D gene is named only where the DNA matches it firmly. Size values are once, few and many counts, or a class for expanded clones, and some rows have none.

TRBJ1-4	TRBV5-4	NA	TRBD1	TGTGCCAGCAGCTTTTGGGGATACAGGGGACGAACTAATGAAAAACTGTTTTTT	CASSFWGYRGRTNEKLFF
TRBJ2-7	TRBV5-1	few	NA	TGCGCCAGCAGCTTGGATCTGGGGGCGCGGTACGAGCAGTACTTC	CASSLDLGARYEQYF
TRBJ2-7	TRBV27	NA	NA	TGTGCCAGCAGTTACCACATAAGGGGCTACGAGCAGTACTTC	CASSYHIRGYEQYF
TRBJ2-5	TRBV27	NA	NA	TGTGCCAGCAGTTCTCTATTTGGGGGCGCGGAGACCCAGTACTTC	CASSSLFGGAETQYF
TRBJ2-5	TRBV27	NA	NA	TGTGCCAGCAGTTTGGCTGGGAGAGTAATAGAGACCCAGTACTTC	CASSLAGRVIETQYF
TRBJ1-1	TRBV6-1	NA	NA	TGTGCCAGCAGTGAAAGGGGCACTGAAGCTTTCTTT	CASSERGTEAFF
TRBJ2-3	TRBV1	once	NA	TGCACCAGCAGCCAAGATAAGGGGACAGACAGCACAGATACGCAGTATTTT	CTSSQDKGTDSTDTQYF
TRBJ2-5	TRBV6-1	NA	TRBD2	TGTGCCAGCAGTGCTCGACTAGCGGGGGGCCTCGAAGAGACCCAGTACTTC	CASSARLAGGLEETQYF
TRBJ2-7	TRBV13	NA	NA	TGTGCCAGCAGCTTAGTGGGGAGCTCCTACGAGCAGTACTTC	CASSLVGSSYEQYF
TRBJ2-1	TRBV2	NA	TRBD2	TGTGCCAGCAGGGGGACTAGCGGAAACAATGAGCAGTTCTTC	CASRGTSGNNEQFF
TRBJ1-1	TRBV30	NA	TRBD1	TGTGCCTGGAGGGAAAGGGGGCAAGGTGAAGCTTTCTTT	CAWRERGQGEAFF
TRBJ2-5	TRBV9	NA	TRBD2	TGTGCCAGCAGCTTCGGTAGCGGGGGGGACCAAGAGACCCAGTACTTC	CASSFGSGGDQETQYF
TRBJ1-5	TRBV27	NA	NA	TGTGCCAGCAGTTCTCTTCGGCGGGGGATCAATCAGCCCCAGCATTTT	CASSSLRRGINQPQHF
TRBJ1-1	TRBV5-6	NA	NA	TGTGCCAGCAGCTTGGGCGGAGACACTGAAGCTTTCTTT	CASSLGGDTEAFF
TRBJ2-7	TRBV2	NA	NA	TGTGCCAGCAGCGGAAAAGCGGTTCTCTACGAGCAGTACTTC	CASSGKAVLYEQYF
TRBJ2-3	TRBV13	NA	TRBD2	TGTGCCAGCAGCCCCGGACTAGCAACCGATACGCAGTATTTT	CASSPGLATDTQYF
TRBJ2-1	TRBV14	NA	NA	TGTGCCAGCAAAAAAGGCGGGATGTCAACCGAGCAGTTCTTC	CASKKGGMSTEQFF
TRBJ2-7	TRBV29-1	NA	NA	TGCAGCGTTATAGAGGCCTACGAGCAGTACTTC	CSVIEAYEQYF
TRBJ1-5	TRBV6-1	NA	NA	TGTGCCAGCAACAGACATGTGTCAGACAATCAGCCCCAGCATTTT	CASNRHVSDNQPQHF
TRBJ1-6	TRBV5-1	NA	NA	TGCGCCAGCAGCCCGGACGGGGGCTCCTATAATTCACCCCTCCACTTT	CASSPDGGSYNSPLHF
TRBJ2-7	TRBV18	NA	TRBD1	TGTGCCAGCTCACCGCGGACAGGTATATCCTACGAGCAGTACTTC	CASSPRTGISYEQYF
TRBJ2-7	TRBV4-2	NA	NA	TGTGCCAGCAGCCAAGAGGAGACAGGATCCTCCTACGAGCAGTACTTC	CASSQEETGSSYEQYF
TRBJ1-3	TRBV9	NA	TRBD1	TGTGCCAGCAGCGTAGCTACAGGGGGGAGAAACACCATATATTTT	CASSVATGGRNTIYF
TRBJ2-1	TRBV28	NA	TRBD2	TGTGCCAGCAGACCCGGGACTAGCGGTTACAATGAGCAGTTCTTC	CASRPGTSGYNEQFF
TRBJ2-5	TRBV5-1	NA	TRBD2	TGCGCCAGCAGCTCCCCGGGAGGGGGGGAGACCCAGTACTTC	CASSSPGGGETQYF
TRBJ1-1	TRBV9	NA	NA	TGTGCCAGCAGCGTCCCCGGGGGGAACACTGAAGCTTTCTTT	CASSVPGGNTEAFF
TRBJ2-7	TRBV29-1	NA	TRBD1	TGCAGCGTTAGAGGACAGGGATGGGGCTACGAGCAGTACTTC	CSVRGQGWGYEQYF
TRBJ1-5	TRBV19	few	NA	TGTGCCAGTAGTATAGTCGGACCGGTGGGGCCAAATCAGCCCCAGCATTTT	CASSIVGPVGPNQPQHF
TRBJ1-4	TRBV5-8	NA	TRBD1	TGTGCCAGCAGCTTGGGACAGGGAGTTGAAAAACTGTTTTTT	CASSLGQGVEKLFF
TRBJ1-2	TRBV28	NA	TRBD1	TGTGCCAGCAGTTACGGGACAGCAAGGGGGGACTATGGCTACACCTTC	CASSYGTARGDYGYTF
TRBJ2-6	TRBV7-6	NA	NA	TGTGCCAGCAGCTTAACGAGTCATGGGGCCAACGTCCTGACTTTC	CASSLTSHGANVLTF
TRBJ2-2	TRBV5-1	NA	NA	TGCGCCAGCAGCTTGGACTCCCGAGTGAGTGCCGGGGAGCTGTTTTTT	CASSLDSRVSAGELFF
TRBJ2-7	TRBV27	few	NA	TGTGCCAGCAGCCCACGGCAGGGCTACGAGCAGTACTTC	CASSPRQGYEQYF
TRBJ1-1	TRBV5-1	NA	TRBD1	TGCGCCAGCAGCCCGGGACAGCCGAACACTGAAGCTTTCTTT	CASSPGQPNTEAFF